This TCR beta chain was obtained from a study of cytomegalovirus exposure and HLA in healthy donors. Study as a whole: The 120 or so validation repertoires and the roughly 670 first-cohort repertoires shared a platform, a later analysis reported.

Method: immunoSEQ multiplex PCR; TCRdb's copy keeps in-frame clones and lacks some. The sample holds 130,000 to 150,000 clones, around 90% seen once. The CDR3 has 13 residues. V was trimmed by 2 bases and J by 7 bases, leaving 10 bases between them. The germline CDR1 and CDR2 sequences are SGHRS and YFSETQ. The specimen was PBMCs. This sequence originates from a woman in her late teens or twenties in good health and CMV-seropositive. The chain carries TRBV5-1 and TRBJ2-1; D not certain. The CDR3 DNA reads TGCGCCAGCAGCTTCACTACTCGGAATGAGCAGTTCTTC. Translating gives CASSFTTRNEQFF. Full variable domain (remainder filled in from reference TRBV5-1 and TRBJ2-1): KAGVTQTPRYLIKTRGQQVTLSCSPISGHRSVSWYQQTPGQGLQFLFEYFSETQRNKGNFPGRFSGRQFSNSRSEMNVSTLELGDSALYLCASSFTTRNEQFFGPGTRLTVL.